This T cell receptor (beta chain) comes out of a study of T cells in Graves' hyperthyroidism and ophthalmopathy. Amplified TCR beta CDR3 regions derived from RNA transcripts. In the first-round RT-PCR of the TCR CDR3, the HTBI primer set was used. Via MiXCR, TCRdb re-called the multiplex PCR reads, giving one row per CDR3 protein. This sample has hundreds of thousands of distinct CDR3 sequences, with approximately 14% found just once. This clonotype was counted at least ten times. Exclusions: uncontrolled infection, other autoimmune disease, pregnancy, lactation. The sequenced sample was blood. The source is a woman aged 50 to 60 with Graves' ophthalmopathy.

CDR3: CASSYPQTYEQYF. CDR3 DNA sequence: TGTGCCAGCAGTTACCCCCAGACCTACGAGCAGTACTTC. This chain links TRBV28 with TRBJ2-7, with D hard to call. V lost 4 bases and J 2 bases, leaving 9 bases between the germline ends. There are 13 residues in the CDR3. CDR1 is MDHEN and CDR2 is SYDVKM in the germline V gene. Combining the CDR3 with reference TRBV28 and TRBJ2-7 gives the whole variable domain DVKVTQSSRYLVKRTGEKVFLECVQDMDHENMFWYRQDPGLGLRLIYFSYDVKMKEKGDIPEGYSVSREKKERFSLILESASTNQTSMYLCASSYPQTYEQYFGPGTRLTVT.